The following is a TCR beta chain sequence with its context. Its cognate antigen is unknown. This entry is derived from a study of OX40 agonist ivuxolimab in advanced cancers. Study-wide background: Ivuxolimab is an agonistic anti-OX40 (CD134) antibody, and patients were treated with it.

The study, taken as a whole, reports: Dosing at 0.1 to 3.0 mg/kg was accompanied by clonal expansion of CD4+ and CD8+ blood T cells by week 6.

It was autoimmune disease history or systemic immunosuppression that excluded patients. Per the germline V gene, CDR1 is SEHNR and CDR2 is FQNEAQ (reference sequence). Unmatched junction bases numbered 8, after V lost 5 bases and J lost 4 bases. The CDR3 runs 16 residues. The table came from immunoSEQ multiplex PCR; TCRdb's copy has only in-frame clones and leaves some out. Of under 85,000 clones listed, 85% to 95% are singletons. The sample consisted of CD4+ or CD8+ T cells sorted from blood, taken in a trial of the OX40 agonist ivuxolimab. V gene TRBV7-9 combines with J gene TRBJ2-3; 11 bases line up with TRBD1. The source of this sequence is an adult with an advanced solid tumor such as melanoma, head and neck, liver or kidney cancer. CDR3 sequence reads: CASSGRTGGFADTQYF. The DNA of the CDR3 is TGTGCCAGCAGCGGAAGGACAGGGGGCTTCGCAGATACGCAGTATTTT.